These T cell receptor beta chains were read from a single sample in a study of T cell repertoires in cytomegalovirus infection. A single record per CDR3 protein comes from TCRdb applying MiXCR to the reads. The data hold more than 150,000 distinct CDR3 sequences, with about 28% observed a single time. Material: PBMCs. These receptors were obtained from a human donor in good health (CMV status not recorded). Some clones in this sample may be carry-over from other donors' samples. CDR3s include the opening cysteine and the closing phenylalanine or tryptophan. The D gene is left open where the match is weak. The size of a clone is reported for some rows only, either as once, few or many, or as a class for expanded clones.

TGTGCCAGCAGTGACACGACAGGGGATAATTCACCCCTCCACTTT	CASSDTTGDNSPLHF	TRBD1	TRBV6-4	TRBJ1-6	few
TGTGCCAGCAGCCAGGTCCCAAGGGCTGAAGCTTTCTTT	CASSQVPRAEAFF	-	TRBV14	TRBJ1-1	-
TGTGCCAGTAGTACACCAGGGTACAATCAGCCCCAGCATTTT	CASSTPGYNQPQHF	-	TRBV19	TRBJ1-5	few
TGTGCCAGCAGCCCCCGGGACAGCTCTAATGAAAAACTGTTTTTT	CASSPRDSSNEKLFF	TRBD1	TRBV4-2	TRBJ1-4	few
TGTGCCAGCAGCTGGGGCGGCAGCACAGATACGCAGTATTTT	CASSWGGSTDTQYF	-	TRBV7-8	TRBJ2-3	many
TGTGCCAGCAGCCGCCGACAGGCAACTAATGAAAAACTGTTTTTT	CASSRRQATNEKLFF	-	TRBV14	TRBJ1-4	-
TGTGCCAGCAGCTTAGAGGTGGTAGGTGATACGCAGTATTTT	CASSLEVVGDTQYF	-	TRBV7-9	TRBJ2-3	few
TGCGCCAGCAGTCGGATGGGGCCCGACACTGAAGCTTTCTTT	CASSRMGPDTEAFF	-	TRBV5-1	TRBJ1-1	-
TGTGCCAGTAGTACGTCAGGGCTACAAGAGACTCAGTACTTC	CASSTSGLQETQYF	-	TRBV19	TRBJ2-5	few
TGTGCCAGCAGTGTTGGGGGACAGGGCCTTCTCTCTGGGGCCAACGTCCTGACTTTC	CASSVGGQGLLSGANVLTF	TRBD1	TRBV6-4	TRBJ2-6	-
TGTGCCAGCAGCCCAACCGCCGGGGGGGCTGGAAATGAGCAGTTCTTC	CASSPTAGGAGNEQFF	TRBD2	TRBV7-2	TRBJ2-1	many
TGTGCCAGCAGCTTAGCCCCAGGGGACCGCTCTGGGGCCAACGTCCTGACTTTC	CASSLAPGDRSGANVLTF	-	TRBV11-2	TRBJ2-6	many
TGTGCCAGCCGGAGACCGGGAAGAACCTACGAGCAGTACTTC	CASRRPGRTYEQYF	-	TRBV11-2	TRBJ2-7	-
TGTGCCAGCAGCCGCGGGGGGCAGAACACCGGGGAGCTGTTTTTT	CASSRGGQNTGELFF	TRBD2	TRBV12-3/TRBV12-4	TRBJ2-2	few
TGCAGTGCTAGAAGATTTGGGGTGCCCTACGAGCAGTACTTC	CSARRFGVPYEQYF	-	TRBV20-1	TRBJ2-7	once
TGTGCCAGCAGCTTGGACACCTCCGGGAATCAGCCCCAGCATTTT	CASSLDTSGNQPQHF	-	TRBV7-2	TRBJ1-5	medium-sized
TGCAGTGCTAGGGGGGCTGAGGTTCACAATGAGCAGTTCTTC	CSARGAEVHNEQFF	-	TRBV20-1	TRBJ2-1	once
TGTGCCAGCAGTTACTCTACTCACTCGTGGGGGGACACTGAAGCTTTCTTT	CASSYSTHSWGDTEAFF	-	TRBV6-2/TRBV6-3	TRBJ1-1	-